One sample yielded the 18 T cell receptor beta chains listed below, sequenced in a study of control samples from healthy donors and cancer patients. Only in-frame clones appear in the TCRdb table, and some are missing; sequencing was by immunoSEQ multiplex PCR. The sample has 45,000 to 70,000 clones; approximately 90% are singletons. Material for sequencing was PBMCs. The receptors were gathered from a man aged 30 to 45 with colorectal cancer.

The chain recombines TRBV5-6 with TRBJ1-2, with TRBD1 matching over 7 bases. Germline CDR1 SGHDT, CDR2 YYEEEE. The CDR3 consists of 17 residues. J gave up 3 bases and V 4 bases, and 15 bases lay outside the gene matches. CDR3 loop: CASSPGGAGQRHYGYTF. The CDR3 DNA sequence: TGTGCCAGCAGCCCCGGTGGGGCGGGACAGCGTCACTATGGCTACACCTTC.

The chain recombines TRBV18 with TRBJ1-2; no clear D gene. The V end lost 3 bases, the J end lost 0 bases, and 11 bases lay between the germline ends. Germline V gene data show CDR1 as KGHSH and CDR2 as LQKENI. CDR3 length: 15 amino acids. In DNA, the CDR3 is TGTGCCAGCTCACCGGGCAGAGAAACTAACTATGGCTACACCTTC. This codes for CASSPGRETNYGYTF.

This sequence joins TRBV6-1 and TRBJ2-1; D remains unclear. Germline V gene data show CDR1 as MNHNS and CDR2 as SASEGT. Trimming shortened V by 2 bases and J by 9 bases, and 26 bases separated the two germline ends. The CDR3 consists of 18 residues. The CDR3 DNA follows: TGTGCCAGCAGTGAAACCCTCCCTTTTAACCCACTAAGCATTGAGCAGTTCTTC. Translating it yields CASSETLPFNPLSIEQFF.

The chain carries TRBV6-2 or TRBV6-3 and TRBJ2-2; D is unclear. Germline CDR1 MNHEY, CDR2 SVGEGT. With 7 bases removed from V and 2 bases from J, the gap between germline ends came to 20 bases. The CDR3 runs to 17 residues. CDR3 sequence: CASIPPAFPRNTGELFF. CDR3 in DNA: TGTGCCAGCATCCCACCGGCTTTCCCCCGCAACACCGGGGAGCTGTTTTTT.

The chain combines TRBV7-2 with TRBJ2-1; TRBD2 matches at 10 bases. V shed 4 bases and J 2 bases; nucleotides not matched to a gene: 5. This CDR3 region has 16 residues. Germline CDR1 reads SGHTA; CDR2 reads FQGNSA. CDR3 sequence (DNA): TGTGCCAGCAGCTACAATCTAGCGGGGGCCTACAATGAGCAGTTCTTC. This gives the protein CASSYNLAGAYNEQFF.

This chain links TRBV7-2 with TRBJ1-1; the D is unclear. The CDR3 spans 14 residues. The germline gives CDR1 SGHTA, CDR2 FQGNSA. Trimming took off 4 bases at V and 4 bases at J, with 13 bases between the two ends. The CDR3: CASSSRPGITEAFF. The CDR3 coding sequence is TGTGCCAGCAGCTCCCGGCCAGGCATCACTGAAGCTTTCTTT.

The rearrangement uses TRBV29-1 and TRBJ1-4; 8 positions match TRBD1. The CDR3 length is 14 residues. CDR1 SQVTM and CDR2 ANQGSEA come from the germline V gene. J lost 7 bases, V lost 2 bases, and 6 bases had no gene match. CDR3: CSVEIGQGSEKLFF. The DNA for the CDR3 is TGCAGCGTTGAAATTGGACAGGGTAGTGAAAAACTGTTTTTT. Complete variable domain (other parts from reference TRBV29-1 and TRBJ1-4): SAVISQKPSRDICQRGTSLTIQCQVDSQVTMMFWYRQQPGQSLTLIATANQGSEATYESGFVIDKFPISRPNLTFSTLTVSNMSPEDSSIYLCSVEIGQGSEKLFFGSGTQLSVL.

The chain joins TRBV6-2 or TRBV6-3 to TRBJ2-1; maybe TRBD1 (6 bases). The CDR3 loop spans 17 amino acids. Germline values: CDR1 MNHEY, CDR2 SVGEGT. Trimming left V 0 bases short and J 2 bases short, with 14 bases between. The CDR3 protein is CASSYSILRGPYNEQFF. CDR3 DNA: TGTGCCAGCAGTTACTCTATCCTCAGGGGCCCCTACAATGAGCAGTTCTTC.

CDR3 in amino acids: CASSLTSGGWETQYF. The CDR3 DNA is TGTGCCAGCAGCTTGACTAGCGGGGGGTGGGAGACCCAGTACTTC. This chain links TRBV5-4 with TRBJ2-5; 12 bases line up with TRBD2. This CDR3 has 15 amino acids. The V and J ends lost 1 base and 5 bases, in that order; junction bases with no gene match: 3. Germline V gene lookup returns CDR1 SGHNT and CDR2 YYREEE (reference sequence).

The rearrangement uses TRBV15 and TRBJ2-6; 7 bases align to TRBD1. This CDR3 spans 16 amino acids. Losses at the gene ends were 0 bases for V and 2 bases for J; bases not matched to a gene: 1. Germline assignment: CDR1 LNHNV and CDR2 YYDKDF (reference sequence). The chain's CDR3 is CATSREDRAGANVLTF. The CDR3 DNA is TGTGCCACCAGCAGAGAAGACAGGGCTGGGGCCAACGTCCTGACTTTC.

The V and J genes are TRBV30 and TRBJ1-2; TRBD1 matches 8 bases. The CDR3 spans 15 residues. The V gene's germline CDR1 is GTSNPN and CDR2 SVGIG (reference sequence). V lost 1 base, J lost 4 bases, and 8 bases stayed unmatched. CDR3 DNA: TGTGCCTGGAGTGGTGGGGGGACAGGACCCTATGGCTACACCTTC. This sequence encodes CAWSGGGTGPYGYTF.

This rearrangement joins TRBV12-3 or TRBV12-4 to TRBJ1-4; no definite D call. V was clipped by 2 bases and J by 13 bases, with 11 bases between them. The length of the CDR3 is 12 residues. The CDR3 loop reads CASSLSLVRLFF. The CDR3 region has the DNA TGTGCCAGCAGTTTAAGCCTGGTAAGACTGTTTTTT.

This clone was recorded only once. The genes are TRBV9 and TRBJ2-3; 10 bases align to TRBD2. V was pared by 3 bases and J by 4 bases, with 2 bases of the junction left unmatched. Germline V CDR1 and CDR2: SGDLS, YYNGEE. The CDR3 length is 14 residues. The CDR3 DNA reads as TGTGCCAGCAGCGGGGGGACTAGCGCAGATACGCAGTATTTT. It encodes CASSGGTSADTQYF.

The chain recombines TRBV5-1 with TRBJ2-1, with 9 bases matching TRBD2. The V and J ends lost 0 bases and 8 bases, in that order; junction bases with no gene match: 12. There are 17 residues in the CDR3. CDR1 and CDR2 from the germline V gene are SGHRS and YFSETQ. CDR3 sequence (DNA): TGCGCCAGCAGCTTGGAAATTAATTTAGCGGGGGTGGATGAGCAGTTCTTC. As protein: CASSLEINLAGVDEQFF.

The V gene is TRBV6-5, the J gene TRBJ1-4, with 8 bases fitting TRBD1. After removal of 7 bases from V and 8 bases from J, the junction contained 9 bases not matched to a gene. The CDR3 runs 14 residues. The germline V gene encodes CDR1 MNHEY and CDR2 SVGAGI. CDR3 DNA sequence: TGTGCCAGCATAACAGGGGGTAAACTAGAAAAACTGTTTTTT. It specifies CASITGGKLEKLFF.

This clone was detected only once. The V gene is TRBV19, the J gene TRBJ2-2; D ambiguous. Trimming removed 3 bases from V and 6 bases from J, with 5 bases in between. CDR1 and CDR2 from the germline V gene are LNHDA and SQIVND (reference sequence). This CDR3 is built from 12 residues. The CDR3 DNA follows: TGTGCCAGTAGTATGGAAGCCGGGGAGCTGTTTTTT. It translates to CASSMEAGELFF.

This clone appeared once. This chain uses TRBV27 with TRBJ2-7; 7 bases match TRBD2. With 2 bases clipped from V and 4 bases from J, the junction kept 8 bases outside the gene matches. The CDR3 runs 15 residues. Germline assignment: CDR1 MNHEY and CDR2 SMNVEV (reference sequence). The CDR3 reads CASSLGGGRVYEQYF. In DNA form, the CDR3 reads TGTGCCAGCAGTTTAGGGGGGGGACGAGTTTACGAGCAGTACTTC.

The V and J genes are TRBV12-1 and TRBJ1-5. TRBV12-1 is deemed a pseudogene. The CDR3 has 19 amino acids. The CDR3 nucleotides read TGTGCCAGCAGCTTTAGGGATCCGGGGGCCGATTATAGCAATCAGCCCCAGCATTTT. Translation: CASSFRDPGADYSNQPQHF.